This is a list of T cell receptor beta chains from one sample in a study of blood T cells in healthy people across ages. A single record per CDR3 protein comes from TCRdb applying MiXCR to the 5' RACE reads. The top ten clones hold more than 6% of a sample with some 1.5 million distinct CDR3 sequences, roughly 27% of them seen once. Sequences were obtained from blood. These TCRs come from a woman in her twenties or thirties in good health. CDR3s include the opening cysteine and the closing phenylalanine or tryptophan. D genes are given only for firm matches. The listing skips clone size in some rows; elsewhere it reads once, few, many or a size class.

CDR3nt,CDR3aa,j_gene,d_gene,abundance,len,v_gene
TGCAGTGCTAGACCCGGGACTAGCGGGGGGCTGGATACGCAGTATTTT,CSARPGTSGGLDTQYF,TRBJ2-3,TRBD2,.,16,TRBV20-1
TGTGCCATCAGTAGCGGGGGCGCTAGCACAGATACGCAGTATTTT,CAISSGGASTDTQYF,TRBJ2-3,TRBD2,many,15,TRBV10-3
TGTGCCAGCAGCGCTCGGGGGGGGACAGGGGGCAAGGAAAACATTCAGTACTTC,CASSARGGTGGKENIQYF,TRBJ2-4,TRBD1,.,18,TRBV9
TGTGCCAGCTCACCAGAGGTGAAGCAGCCCCAGCATTTT,CASSPEVKQPQHF,TRBJ1-5,.,.,13,TRBV18
TGCAGTGCGCCGGGACAGGGGGGCCCATATGGCTACACCTTC,CSAPGQGGPYGYTF,TRBJ1-2,TRBD1,.,14,TRBV20-1
TGTGCCAGCAGCTTTTTCGGGCGGGGGGTTAAAGAGACCCAGTACTTC,CASSFFGRGVKETQYF,TRBJ2-5,TRBD2,few,16,TRBV7-2
TGTGCCAGCAGCGAACAGGGGGTTGGTAATTCACCCCTCCACTTT,CASSEQGVGNSPLHF,TRBJ1-6,TRBD1,.,15,TRBV7-6
TGTGCCAGCAGCGTAGGTTCAGTGCGGCCCCAGCATTTT,CASSVGSVRPQHF,TRBJ1-5,.,.,13,TRBV9
TGTGCCAGCAGCCTATGGGACAGGGAAAACTATGGCTACACCTTC,CASSLWDRENYGYTF,TRBJ1-2,TRBD1,few,15,TRBV5-4
TGTGCCAGCAGCCCGAGGACAGGGATCCCCCGGGGGTTCTTT,CASSPRTGIPRGFF,TRBJ1-1,TRBD1,.,14,TRBV7-2
TGCAGTGCTAGATGGTACACCGGGGAGCTGTTTTTT,CSARWYTGELFF,TRBJ2-2,.,.,12,TRBV20-1
TGCGCCAGCAGCTTGGTCGGGACAGGGTTAAATGGGAAGGGCTACACCTTC,CASSLVGTGLNGKGYTF,TRBJ1-2,TRBD1,.,17,TRBV5-1
TGTGCCAGCAGCTTAGAGCCCAAGGGAGCGGGGAACACCGGGGAGCTGTTTTTT,CASSLEPKGAGNTGELFF,TRBJ2-2,.,.,18,TRBV13
TGTGCCAGCAGCCACAGGGGCCAATCCTACAATGAGCAGTTCTTC,CASSHRGQSYNEQFF,TRBJ2-1,TRBD1,.,15,TRBV2
TGCAGTGCTAACAGGGACAGGGGGATGAACACTGAAGCTTTCTTT,CSANRDRGMNTEAFF,TRBJ1-1,TRBD1,.,15,TRBV20-1
TGCAGTGCTAGGAAGTCTTGGGGGGTGCCAACGGGGGGTGAGCAGTACTTC,CSARKSWGVPTGGEQYF,TRBJ2-7,TRBD2,many,17,TRBV20-1
TGTGCCAGCTCAGTCGGACAGGAGTTCTACGAGCAGTACTTC,CASSVGQEFYEQYF,TRBJ2-7,TRBD1,.,14,TRBV18
TGCAGTGCCGCGCCGGGACGGGGACTTGAGGATGCTTTCTTT,CSAAPGRGLEDAFF,TRBJ1-1,.,few,14,TRBV20-1
TGCGCCAGCAGCCAAGAAGGGCCAGGCCATAGCAATCAGCCCCAGCATTTT,CASSQEGPGHSNQPQHF,TRBJ1-5,.,many,17,TRBV4-1
TGTGCCAGCAGTTTGTTAGGGACAGGGGAAGACGAGCAGTACTTC,CASSLLGTGEDEQYF,TRBJ2-7,TRBD1,.,15,TRBV27